This T cell receptor beta chain was retrieved from a study of cytomegalovirus exposure and HLA in healthy donors. The wider study: Per a later analysis, the roughly 690 first-cohort and 100 to 150 validation repertoires shared one platform.

The study, taken as a whole, reports: The authors confirmed in vitro that a few CMV-associated chains were specific for CMV antigens. Investigators reported approximately 150 TCR beta chains as tied to cytomegalovirus. The classifier, whose performance was assessed in both the original and validation cohorts, reportedly diagnosed cytomegalovirus status with high specificity and sensitivity.

Comment on this clone: What it binds is unknown.

Sequencing was performed with immunoSEQ multiplex PCR; in TCRdb, only in-frame clones are kept and a portion is missing. The profile shows under 200,000 clones, roughly 95% of them singletons. The sequenced material came from PBMCs. The origin of this receptor is a woman under 30 in good health and CMV-seronegative.

Here the CDR3 reads CASSLQTGLSSPLHF. The CDR3 DNA is TGTGCCAGCAGTTTACAGACAGGGTTAAGCTCACCCCTCCACTTT. V is TRBV27 and J is TRBJ1-6; 7 positions match TRBD1. Germline loops: CDR1 MNHEY, CDR2 SMNVEV (reference sequence). V was clipped by 2 bases and J by 10 bases; unmatched bases: 8. The CDR3 spans 15 residues.